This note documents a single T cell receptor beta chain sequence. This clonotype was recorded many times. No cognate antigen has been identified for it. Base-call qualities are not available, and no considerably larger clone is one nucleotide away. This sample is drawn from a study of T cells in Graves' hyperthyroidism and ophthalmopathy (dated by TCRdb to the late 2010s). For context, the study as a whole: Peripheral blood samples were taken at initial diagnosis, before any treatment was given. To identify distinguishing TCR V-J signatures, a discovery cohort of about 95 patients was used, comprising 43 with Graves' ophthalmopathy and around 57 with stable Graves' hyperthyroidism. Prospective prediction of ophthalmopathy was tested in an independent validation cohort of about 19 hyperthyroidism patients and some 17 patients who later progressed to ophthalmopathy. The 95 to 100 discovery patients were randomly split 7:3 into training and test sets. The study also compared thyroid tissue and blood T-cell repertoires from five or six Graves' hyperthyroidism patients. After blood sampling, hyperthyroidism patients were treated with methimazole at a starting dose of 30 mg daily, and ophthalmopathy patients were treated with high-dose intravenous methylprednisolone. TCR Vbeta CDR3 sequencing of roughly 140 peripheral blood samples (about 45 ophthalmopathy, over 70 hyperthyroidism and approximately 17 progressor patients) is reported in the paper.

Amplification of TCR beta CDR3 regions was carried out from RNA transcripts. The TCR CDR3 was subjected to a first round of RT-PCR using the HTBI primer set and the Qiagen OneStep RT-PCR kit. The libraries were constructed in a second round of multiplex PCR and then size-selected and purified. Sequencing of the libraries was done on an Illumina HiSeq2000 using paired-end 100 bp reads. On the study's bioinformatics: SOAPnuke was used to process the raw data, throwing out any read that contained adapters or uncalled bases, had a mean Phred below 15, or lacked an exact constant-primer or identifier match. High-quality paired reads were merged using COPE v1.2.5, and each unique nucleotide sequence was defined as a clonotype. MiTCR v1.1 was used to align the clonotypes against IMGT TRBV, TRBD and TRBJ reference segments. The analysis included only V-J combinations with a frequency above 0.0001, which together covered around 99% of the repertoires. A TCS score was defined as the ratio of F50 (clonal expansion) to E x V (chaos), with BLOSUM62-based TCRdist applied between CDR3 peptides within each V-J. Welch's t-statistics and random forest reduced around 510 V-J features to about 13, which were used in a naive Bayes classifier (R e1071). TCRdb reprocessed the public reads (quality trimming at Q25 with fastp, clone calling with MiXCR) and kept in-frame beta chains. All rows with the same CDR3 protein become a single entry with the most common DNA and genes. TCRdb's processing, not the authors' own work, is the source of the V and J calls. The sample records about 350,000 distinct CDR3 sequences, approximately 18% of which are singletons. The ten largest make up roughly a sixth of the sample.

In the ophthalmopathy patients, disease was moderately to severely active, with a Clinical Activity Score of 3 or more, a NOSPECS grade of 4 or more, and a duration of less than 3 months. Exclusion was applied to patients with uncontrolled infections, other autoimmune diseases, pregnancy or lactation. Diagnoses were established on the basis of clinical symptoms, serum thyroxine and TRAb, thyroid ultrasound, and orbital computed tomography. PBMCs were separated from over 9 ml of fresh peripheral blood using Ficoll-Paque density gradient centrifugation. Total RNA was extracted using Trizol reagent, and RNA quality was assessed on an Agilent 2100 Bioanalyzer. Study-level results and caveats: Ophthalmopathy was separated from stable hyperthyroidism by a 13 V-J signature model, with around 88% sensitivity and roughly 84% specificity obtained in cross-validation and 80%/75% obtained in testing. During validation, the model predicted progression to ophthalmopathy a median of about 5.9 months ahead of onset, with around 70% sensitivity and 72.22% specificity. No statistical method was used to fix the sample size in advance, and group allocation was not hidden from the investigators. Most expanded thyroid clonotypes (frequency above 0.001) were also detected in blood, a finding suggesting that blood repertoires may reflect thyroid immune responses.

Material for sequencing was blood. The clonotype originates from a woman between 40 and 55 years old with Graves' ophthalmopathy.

Here is the DNA: TGTGCCAGCAGTTTAGACAGGGGGCTGGGAGGCTACACCTTC. Translated, this is CASSLDRGLGGYTF. The chain employs TRBV12-3 or TRBV12-4 and TRBJ1-2; TRBD1 aligns with 9 central bases. From the cysteine up to the phenylalanine, the CDR3 has a length of 14 residues. Only the CDR3 DNA is retained, 42 bases long and in frame from the first base. Trimming removed 1 base from V and 8 bases from J; the gene matches leave 5 bases unexplained.